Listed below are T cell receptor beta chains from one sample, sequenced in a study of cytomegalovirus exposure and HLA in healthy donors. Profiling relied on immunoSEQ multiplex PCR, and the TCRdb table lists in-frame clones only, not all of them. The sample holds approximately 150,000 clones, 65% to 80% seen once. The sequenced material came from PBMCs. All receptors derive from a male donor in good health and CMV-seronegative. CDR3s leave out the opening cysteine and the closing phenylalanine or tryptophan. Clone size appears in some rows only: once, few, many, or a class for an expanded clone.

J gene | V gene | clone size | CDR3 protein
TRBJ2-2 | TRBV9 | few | ASSVGAGVDTGELF
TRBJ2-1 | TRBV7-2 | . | ASSLAGSSYNEQF
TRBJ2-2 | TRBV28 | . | ASSHRVAGELF
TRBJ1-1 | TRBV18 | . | ASQTGGGDEAF
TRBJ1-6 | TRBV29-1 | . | SVLYDRGLPLH
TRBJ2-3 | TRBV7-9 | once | ASSSLGTSGTDTQY
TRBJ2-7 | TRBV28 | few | ASSPSGSYEQY
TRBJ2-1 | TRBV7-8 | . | ASSLDSGSYNEQF
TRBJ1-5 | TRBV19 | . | ASKSAAANQPQH
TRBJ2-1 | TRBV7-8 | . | ASSLRADEQF
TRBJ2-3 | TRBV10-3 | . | AISESGGGSTDTQY
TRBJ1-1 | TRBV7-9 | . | ASSSLGVEAF
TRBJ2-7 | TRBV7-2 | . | ASSFLRDRGREQY
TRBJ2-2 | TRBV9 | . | ASIGTYTGELF
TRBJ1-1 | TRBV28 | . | ASSGSGTPERTEAF
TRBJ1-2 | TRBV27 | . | ASSLSVGERSLGYT
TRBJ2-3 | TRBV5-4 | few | ASSPPGLAGVVDTQY
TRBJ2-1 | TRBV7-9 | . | SSSVDRGSSYNEQF
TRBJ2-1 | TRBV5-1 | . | ASSDRLAGGYNEQF
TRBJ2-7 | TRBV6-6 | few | ASSNRQGPAES
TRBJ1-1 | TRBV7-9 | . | ASSYLWTGAKNTEAF
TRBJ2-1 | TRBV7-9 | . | ASSWRERGNEQF
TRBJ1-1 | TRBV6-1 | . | ASRLRDRNTEAF
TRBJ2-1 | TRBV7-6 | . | ASSLGLGQGAFVQF
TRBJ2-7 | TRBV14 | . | ASSHFTLSGNTYEQY
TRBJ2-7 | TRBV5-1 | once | ASSPGGTGPYEQY
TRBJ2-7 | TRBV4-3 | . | ASSQDYRTVSYEQY
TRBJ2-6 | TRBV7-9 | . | ASSLGGPLARANVLT
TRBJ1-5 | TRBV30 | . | AWSAQGNQPQH
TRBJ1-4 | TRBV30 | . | AWLRGNEKLF
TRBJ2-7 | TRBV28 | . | ATHLTGISYEQY
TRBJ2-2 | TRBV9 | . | ASSVASNTGELF
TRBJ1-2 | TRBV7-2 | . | ASTTSGGLLLT
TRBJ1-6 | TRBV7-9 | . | ASSSVQGANNSPLH
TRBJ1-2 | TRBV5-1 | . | ASSPPGNRGVNYGYT
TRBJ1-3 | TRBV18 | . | ASSPGGIGNTIY
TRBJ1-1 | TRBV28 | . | ASSLAGMNTEAF
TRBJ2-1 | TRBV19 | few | ASSPRVGYNEQF
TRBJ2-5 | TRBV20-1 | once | SAGGLETQY
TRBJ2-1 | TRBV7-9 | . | ASSSPGRGPYNEQF
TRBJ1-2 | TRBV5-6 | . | ASSLEGGALRAGYT
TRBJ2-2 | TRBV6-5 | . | ASNAGPPGELF
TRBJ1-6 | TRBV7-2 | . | ASSLIVQGGSPLH
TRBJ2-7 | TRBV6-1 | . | ASSEPRALFSYEQY
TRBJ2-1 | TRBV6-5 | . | ASSYSTASGKDEQF
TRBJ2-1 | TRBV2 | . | ASRITSGLSPEQF
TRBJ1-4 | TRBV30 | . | AWSRGQEKLF
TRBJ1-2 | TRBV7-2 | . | ASSLAPVRDIFYGYT
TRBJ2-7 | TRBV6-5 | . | ASSSPREHGTYEQY
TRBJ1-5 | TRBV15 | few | ATSIIQGARGEQPQH
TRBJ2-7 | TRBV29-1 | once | SAGQGFYEQY
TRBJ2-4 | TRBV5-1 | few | ASSSTEHKNIQY
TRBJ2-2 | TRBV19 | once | ASRGRLNAGELF